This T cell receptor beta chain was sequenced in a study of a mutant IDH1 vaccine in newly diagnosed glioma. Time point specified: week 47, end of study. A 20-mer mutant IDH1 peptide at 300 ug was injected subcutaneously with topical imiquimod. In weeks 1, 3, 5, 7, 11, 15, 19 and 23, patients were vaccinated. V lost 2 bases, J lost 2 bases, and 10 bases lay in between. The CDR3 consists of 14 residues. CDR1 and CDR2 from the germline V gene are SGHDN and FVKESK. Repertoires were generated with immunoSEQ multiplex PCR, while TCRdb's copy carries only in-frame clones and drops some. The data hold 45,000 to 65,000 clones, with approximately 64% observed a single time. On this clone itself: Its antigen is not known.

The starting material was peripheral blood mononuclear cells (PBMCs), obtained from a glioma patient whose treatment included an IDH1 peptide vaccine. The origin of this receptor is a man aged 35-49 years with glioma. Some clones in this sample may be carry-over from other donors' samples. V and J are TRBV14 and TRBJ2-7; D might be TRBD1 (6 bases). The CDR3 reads CASSQFPGAYEQYF. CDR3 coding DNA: TGTGCCAGCAGCCAATTCCCAGGGGCCTACGAGCAGTACTTC. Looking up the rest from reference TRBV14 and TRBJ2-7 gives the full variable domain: EAGVTQFPSHSVIEKGQTVTLRCDPISGHDNLYWYRRVMGKEIKFLLHFVKESKQDESGMPNNRFLAERTGGTYSTLKVQPAELEDSGVYFCASSQFPGAYEQYFGPGTRLTVT.